These 3 T cell receptor beta chains were sequenced from one sample in a study of Ad26.COV2.S vaccination and SARS-CoV-2 variants. Documented treatment: around 19 received Ad26.COV2.S at low or high dose, single or two shots; about 5 received placebo; per-sample allocation not given. Vaccine and placebo recipients were sampled on day 63 after the first injection. TCRdb's copy holds only in-frame clones and misses some; the assay was immunoSEQ multiplex PCR. The table records 350,000 to 450,000 clones, more than 75% of them present only once. The sample in question was peripheral blood, obtained in a trial of Ad26.COV2.S vaccine versus placebo. These receptors were taken from a person aged 18-65 years who received the Ad26.COV2.S COVID-19 vaccine or a placebo.

The CDR3 DNA sequence: TGTGCCAGCAGCCCGGGCGCAACAACTAATGAAAAACTGTTTTTT. This sequence encodes CASSPGATTNEKLFF. V gene TRBV9 combines with J gene TRBJ1-4; D remains ambiguous. The CDR3 has 15 residues. V was pared by 4 bases and J by 0 bases, with 10 bases between. Per the germline V gene, CDR1 is SGDLS and CDR2 is YYNGEE.

V usage is TRBV6-2 or TRBV6-3 and J usage is TRBJ2-2; 8 nucleotides match TRBD2. Germline CDR1 MNHEY, CDR2 SVGEGT. This CDR3 region has 15 residues. The V segment lost 5 bases and the J segment 0 bases; nucleotides outside the gene matches: 2. CDR3 DNA sequence: TGTGCCAGCAGTCCGGGACTAGCGAACACCGGGGAGCTGTTTTTT. This gives the protein CASSPGLANTGELFF.

The rearrangement uses TRBV5-1 and TRBJ1-1; no reliable D call. CDR1 SGHRS and CDR2 YFSETQ come from the germline V gene. Trimming removed 4 bases from V and 1 base from J, with 17 bases in between. The CDR3 consists of 16 residues. The CDR3 loop is CASSRMFETSNTEAFF. The DNA for the CDR3 is TGCGCCAGCAGCCGGATGTTTGAGACCTCGAACACTGAAGCTTTCTTT.